A single sample gave rise to the 29 T cell receptor beta chains below, sequenced in a study of Graves' ophthalmopathy and Graves' hyperthyroidism. Amplified material comprised TCR beta CDR3 regions derived from RNA transcripts. HTBI primers served in a first-round RT-PCR, which a second-round multiplex PCR followed. Using its own MiXCR run on the multiplex PCR reads, TCRdb lists one record per CDR3 protein. The repertoire holds around 520,000 distinct CDR3 sequences, with under 45% as singletons. The sequenced material came from peripheral blood or thyroid tissue (not recorded which). The receptors originated from an adult man with Graves' hyperthyroidism.

This clonotype was recorded at least ten times. The chain employs TRBV5-4 and TRBJ2-2; 9 positions agree with TRBD2. CDR1 is SGHNT, CDR2 YYREEE, per germline (reference sequence). The J segment lost 5 bases and the V segment lost 0 bases, leaving 8 bases of the junction unmatched. The CDR3 runs to 17 residues. The CDR3 here is CASSLGVAGVRTGELFF. CDR3 bases: TGTGCCAGCAGCTTGGGGGTAGCGGGAGTACGGACCGGGGAGCTGTTTTTT.

This clonotype turned up a few times. The rearrangement joins TRBV6-5 to TRBJ1-6, with D tentatively TRBD1 (5 bases). Per the germline V gene, CDR1 is MNHEY and CDR2 is SVGAGI. The V end was cut by 4 bases, the J end by 6 bases, with 16 bases between. The CDR3 spans 16 residues. The CDR3 protein is CASSSTATVSNSPLHF. CDR3 nucleotides: TGTGCCAGCAGTTCTACGGCGACAGTCTCTAATTCACCCCTCCACTTT.

CDR3 loop: CASSAGGGGEAFF. DNA of the CDR3: TGTGCCAGCAGCGCCGGGGGAGGGGGTGAAGCTTTCTTT. The chain carries TRBV7-2 and TRBJ1-1; a possible D gene is TRBD1 (6 bases). The V end lost 5 bases, the J end lost 7 bases, and 14 bases lay between the germline ends. Per the germline V gene, CDR1 is SGHTA and CDR2 is FQGNSA. CDR3 length: 13 residues.

This clonotype was seen at least ten times. The chain employs TRBV9 and TRBJ1-2; 8 nucleotides match TRBD1. The CDR3 runs to 14 residues. With 0 bases clipped from V and 7 bases from J, the junction kept 5 bases outside the gene matches. Germline V lookup: CDR1 SGDLS, CDR2 YYNGEE. CDR3 coding DNA: TGTGCCAGCAGCGTAGTTGACAGGGGAGGTGGCTACACCTTC. It encodes CASSVVDRGGGYTF.

The gene calls are TRBV5-1 and TRBJ2-7; 12 bases map to TRBD1. The CDR3 totals 18 residues. CDR1 is SGHRS and CDR2 is YFSETQ in the germline V gene. With 4 bases clipped from V and 4 bases from J, the junction kept 15 bases outside the gene matches. For the CDR3, the DNA is TGCGCCAGCAGCAAAAGTCCCGGGACAGGGGGCGGGAATTACGAGCAGTACTTC. The encoded protein is CASSKSPGTGGGNYEQYF.

J is TRBJ1-4 and V is TRBV15, with D perhaps TRBD1 (6 bases). The CDR3 contains 15 residues. Trimming took off 8 bases at V and 8 bases at J, with 21 bases between the two ends. Germline CDR1 reads LNHNV; CDR2 reads YYDKDF (reference sequence). The CDR3 coding sequence is TGTGCCACCTGGGGGGGCAGGGGCCCATCGGAAAAACTGTTTTTT. It is translated as CATWGGRGPSEKLFF.

This clonotype was seen only a few times. A much larger clone sits a single nucleotide away, making a read error possible. In this CDR3 the conserved last residue, phenylalanine or tryptophan, is missing, so a read error is likely. V is TRBV7-2 and J is TRBJ1-4; no firm D call. The germline gives CDR1 SGHTA, CDR2 FQGNSA. This CDR3 contains 13 residues. V shed 4 bases and J shed 8 bases, with 11 bases lying between them. The CDR3 DNA reads TGTGCCAGCAGCTCCTACACACAGGAAAAACTGTTTCTT. Residues: CASSSYTQEKLFL.

This clonotype came up many times. This chain joins TRBV10-3 and TRBJ1-4, with D unclear. V lost 2 bases to trimming and J lost 13 bases, with 17 bases between them. Germline V gives CDR1 ENHRY, CDR2 SYGVKD. The CDR3 contains 14 residues. CDR3 residues: CAISEVGLGLRLFF. CDR3 in DNA: TGTGCCATCAGTGAGGTCGGGCTCGGATTACGACTGTTTTTT.

A word on this clonotype: Because it lacks the conserved phenylalanine or tryptophan at the end, this CDR3 is likely a read error. The DNA is left out, because the CDR3 cannot be placed on it with certainty; the CDR3 is given as TCRdb lists it. The genes are TRBV2 and TRBJ1-4. Germline V lookup: CDR1 SNHLY, CDR2 FYNNEI. The CDR3 is 9 residues long, counting both termini. The CDR3 region is CASSEVGTS.

To note about this clonotype: A much larger clone lies a single base off, so this may be a read error. The gene calls are TRBV29-1 and TRBJ2-3; perhaps TRBD2 as D (5 bases). CDR1 is SQVTM, CDR2 ANQGSEA, per germline. This CDR3 region has 13 residues. In DNA, the CDR3 is TGCACCCTAGAGGGTAGTAGCACAGATACGCAGTATTTT. Translated, it gives CTLEGSSTDTQYF.

The V gene is TRBV2, the J gene TRBJ2-5, with D unresolved. CDR3 size: 10 residues. The germline V gene encodes CDR1 SNHLY and CDR2 FYNNEI. CDR3 sequence: CARMSKPQYF. In nucleotides, the CDR3 is TGTGCTAGGATGAGTAAGCCCCAGTACTTC.

This clonotype has at least ten counts. V gene TRBV20-1 combines with J gene TRBJ2-7; 7 bases line up with TRBD1. Germline CDR1 and CDR2: DFQATT and SNEGSKA (reference sequence). CDR3 size: 16 residues. Germline trimming cut 0 bases from V and 4 bases from J; bases unmatched to any gene: 12. This CDR3 reads CSARDGTPGGSYEQYF. The CDR3 DNA reads as TGCAGTGCTAGAGATGGTACACCAGGGGGTTCGTACGAGCAGTACTTC.

The genes are TRBV6-1 and TRBJ2-3; D uncertain. Trimming took 1 base from V and 1 from J, leaving 6 bases between them. Germline V CDR1 and CDR2: MNHNS, SASEGT. The CDR3 spans 14 residues. This CDR3 is CASSEVTGTDTQYF. As DNA, the CDR3 is TGTGCCAGCAGTGAAGTCACAGGCACAGATACGCAGTATTTT.

The gene calls are TRBV29-1 and TRBJ2-2; the D gene could be TRBD1 or TRBD2 (6 bases each). Germline-derived CDR1 and CDR2 are SQVTM and ANQGSEA. This CDR3 has 17 residues. Trimming pared 4 bases from V and 5 bases from J, leaving 23 bases between. The CDR3 region is CSVASIRGEWETGELFF. The CDR3 DNA is TGCAGCGTTGCCTCCATTAGGGGGGAGTGGGAAACCGGGGAGCTGTTTTTT.

This clonotype was seen repeatedly, ten times or more. The DNA of the CDR3 is TGTGCCAGCAAAGGGGGCTATAATTCACCCCTCCACTTT. Protein sequence: CASKGGYNSPLHF. The J gene is TRBJ1-6, the V gene TRBV2; D possibly corresponds to TRBD1 (6 bases). Trimming left V 7 bases short and J 3 bases short, with 7 bases between. Germline V lookup: CDR1 SNHLY, CDR2 FYNNEI. This CDR3 spans 13 amino acids.

Only a few counts were recorded for this clonotype. Being one base from a much bigger clone, this may be a read error. The CDR3 bases are TGTGCCAGCAGTTTTGACAGGGGAAGGACCGGGGAGCTGTTTTTT. Translation: CASSFDRGRTGELFF. The chain employs TRBV28 and TRBJ2-2; 8 bases align to TRBD1. V was pared by 3 bases and J by 5 bases, with 5 bases of the junction left unmatched. Per germline, CDR1 MDHEN and CDR2 SYDVKM. This CDR3 region has 15 residues.

This clonotype was recorded at least ten times. V gene TRBV7-9 combines with J gene TRBJ1-6; 8 bases agree with TRBD1. CDR3 length: 15 residues. V lost 5 bases to trimming and J lost 7 bases; unmatched junction nucleotides: 7. Germline V gene lookup returns CDR1 SEHNR and CDR2 FQNEAQ (reference sequence). CDR3 sequence (DNA): TGTGCCAGCAGCCCCCTACAGGGGGAAAATTCACCCCTCCACTTT. It translates to CASSPLQGENSPLHF.

The rearrangement joins TRBV7-9 to TRBJ2-5; TRBD2 agrees at 8 bases. The length of the CDR3 is 16 residues. The V gene's germline CDR1 is SEHNR and CDR2 FQNEAQ (reference sequence). Trimming cost V 2 bases and J 2 bases; bases outside gene matches: 7. This CDR3 reads CASSLRGAGEQETQYF. CDR3 nucleotide sequence: TGTGCCAGCAGCTTAAGAGGAGCGGGGGAGCAAGAGACCCAGTACTTC.

The CDR3 loop is CARDRDRRHDEQFF. The DNA for the CDR3 is TGTGCCAGAGACCGGGACAGGCGACACGATGAGCAGTTCTTC. The V and J genes are TRBV2 and TRBJ2-1, with TRBD1 identical over 8 bases. Per germline, CDR1 SNHLY and CDR2 FYNNEI. The junction had 12 bases not matched to a gene; V was cut back by 9 bases and J by 8 bases. This CDR3 contains 14 residues.

This clonotype turned up a few times. V is TRBV30 and J is TRBJ2-7; D perhaps matches TRBD2 (6 bases). The CDR3 loop spans 11 amino acids. Trimming shortened V by 3 bases and J by 7 bases, and 10 bases separated the two germline ends. From germline, CDR1 is GTSNPN and CDR2 SVGIG (reference sequence). The CDR3 protein is CAWRASEEQYF. The CDR3 region has the DNA TGTGCCTGGAGGGCTAGCGAGGAGCAGTACTTC.

About this clonotype: It may be a read error: a sequence one base away is much more abundant. V gene TRBV12-3 or TRBV12-4 combines with J gene TRBJ1-5; D call uncertain. The ends were cut back, 1 base at V and 6 bases at J, with 10 bases in the middle. This CDR3 region has 14 residues. CDR3 DNA: TGTGCCAGCAGTTTAGGTCACAGAAGTCAGCCCCAGCATTTT. Translating it yields CASSLGHRSQPQHF.

This clonotype was seen ten or more times. The rearrangement links TRBV4-1 to TRBJ2-7; TRBD1 agrees at 7 bases. Germline CDR1 is MGHRA and CDR2 is YSYEKL. The CDR3 runs to 15 residues. V lost 2 bases to trimming and J lost 2 bases; unmatched junction nucleotides: 6. The CDR3 here is CASSQTTGQTYEQYF. CDR3 bases: TGCGCCAGCAGCCAAACGACAGGGCAGACCTACGAGCAGTACTTC.

This clonotype was seen at least ten times. The chain combines TRBV20-1 with TRBJ2-6; D perhaps matches TRBD2 (5 bases). The last part of the DNA fits TRBJ2-1 better; the J call may be wrong. The CDR3 has 14 amino acids. Germline CDR1 reads DFQATT; CDR2 reads SNEGSKA (reference sequence). The CDR3 loop reads CSARAGFAYNEQFF. The CDR3 nucleotides are TGCAGTGCTAGAGCGGGGTTCGCCTACAATGAGCAGTTCTTC.

At least ten counts were recorded for this clonotype. This chain connects TRBV2 to TRBJ2-5; a possible D gene is TRBD1 (5 bases). In germline, CDR1 is SNHLY, CDR2 FYNNEI. V gave up 0 bases and J gave up 1 base, with 9 bases separating them. CDR3 length: 15 amino acids. CDR3 in amino acids: CASSEAGVGQETQYF. In DNA form, the CDR3 reads TGTGCCAGCAGTGAAGCAGGGGTTGGCCAAGAGACCCAGTACTTC.

This clonotype has a count of ten or more. This chain connects TRBV29-1 to TRBJ1-1; D is unresolved. Between the trimmed V and J ends, which lost 7 bases and 6 bases, there was a span of 12 bases. This CDR3 spans 11 amino acids. The germline V gene has CDR1 SQVTM and CDR2 ANQGSEA. Here the CDR3 DNA reads TGCAGCGCAGGACGGTTGCCTGAAGCTTTCTTT. Translating gives CSAGRLPEAFF.

The chain has TRBV29-1 and TRBJ2-7; D perhaps matches TRBD1 (6 bases). Germline loops: CDR1 SQVTM, CDR2 ANQGSEA. The CDR3 totals 13 residues. V dropped 6 bases and J dropped 3 bases, with 15 bases sitting between them. CDR3 loop: CSVQAGEIYEQYF. In DNA, the CDR3 is TGCAGCGTCCAGGCAGGGGAAATCTACGAGCAGTACTTC.

A few counts support this clonotype. The J gene is TRBJ2-2, the V gene TRBV5-4; tentatively, D is TRBD1 or TRBD2 (5 bases each). Germline-derived CDR1 and CDR2 are SGHNT and YYREEE (reference sequence). The length of the CDR3 is 14 residues. V lost 4 bases, J lost 7 bases, and 14 bases lay in between. Written as DNA, the CDR3 is TGTGCCAGCAGCCCCCGGCAGGGAGTCGGGGAGCTGTTTTTT. This translates into CASSPRQGVGELFF. The variable domain in full, with the rest retrieved from reference TRBV5-4 and TRBJ2-2, is ETGVTQSPTHLIKTRGQQVTLRCSSQSGHNTVSWYQQALGQGPQFIFQYYREEENGRGNFPPRFSGLQFPNYSSELNVNALELDDSALYLCASSPRQGVGELFFGEGSRLTVL.

In this sample, this clonotype turned up many times. The chain is built from TRBV7-6 and TRBJ2-7, with 10 bases fitting TRBD2. The CDR3 has 16 residues. Trimming removed 1 base from V and 5 bases from J; junction bases left unmatched: 8. Germline V CDR1 and CDR2: SGHVS, FNYEAQ. The CDR3 loop is CASSLGASGSSHEQYF. Here the CDR3 DNA reads TGTGCCAGCAGCTTAGGGGCTAGCGGGAGCAGCCACGAGCAGTACTTC.

This clonotype has only a few counts. This sequence joins TRBV4-1 and TRBJ2-7, with 10 bases matching TRBD1. V lost 4 bases to trimming and J lost 1 base; unmatched junction nucleotides: 4. This CDR3 spans 15 amino acids. Germline assignment: CDR1 MGHRA and CDR2 YSYEKL. The CDR3 here is CASSRPGQGSYEQYF. CDR3 sequence (DNA): TGCGCCAGCAGCCGCCCGGGACAGGGGTCCTACGAGCAGTACTTC.